This T cell receptor beta chain is from a study of blood T cell repertoires in COVID-19. Overall study context: The United States, Italy and Spain were the sources of the acute and convalescent COVID-19 samples. In each case, the material was cDNA or gDNA derived from T cells, B-cell-depleted T cells, or PBMCs.

This clone occurred once. CDR3 size: 16 residues. Per the original methods: Reference gene primer amplification gave nucleated cell count estimates. Measured with immunoSEQ multiplex PCR; TCRdb has only the in-frame clones, and not every one. The V and J calls and clone size come from that table; D and trimming were worked out from the DNA. Of about 150,000 clones listed, roughly 82% were seen once; the top ten hold 13% to 15%. The receptor comes from a human donor with acute or convalescent COVID-19. The donor label of this sample is uncertain. The sequenced material came from peripheral blood. The chain uses TRBV21-1 and TRBJ1-5; TRBD1, as called in the table, went unchecked against the DNA. TRBV21-1 is given as a pseudogene. In nucleotides, the CDR3 is TGTGCCAGCAGCAAAGCAACCAGGGTGGTTGGTCAGCCCCAGCATTTT. Translated, it gives CASSKATRVVGQPQHF.